This TCR beta chain is from a study of shared clonotypes between healthy human individuals. Concerning this clone: What it binds is unknown.

The study, taken as a whole, reports: Across a handful of donors, naive CD4 shared approximately 4.5%, naive CD8 more than 3%, memory CD4 about 2.5%, memory CD8 about 0.4%.

V was shortened by 1 base and J by 12 bases, with 13 bases between the two germline ends. The CDR3 loop spans 12 amino acids. Germline CDR1 and CDR2: KGHSH and LQKENI. Recent acute infections and vaccinations were absent in the healthy HIV-negative adult donors. Here immunoSEQ multiplex PCR was the method, and the copy in TCRdb shows in-frame clones only, minus some. This table holds about 600,000 clones, approximately 97% found once. The chain has TRBV18 and TRBJ2-7, with D possibly TRBD2 on 6 matching bases. The sample consisted of naive CD4+ T cells sorted from blood. Subset meaning: CD45RA+ positively selected. This receptor was taken from a woman aged 30 to 39 in good health. CDR3 residues: CASSPQGRESYF. The CDR3 region has the DNA TGTGCCAGCTCACCACAAGGACGGGAGTCGTACTTC.